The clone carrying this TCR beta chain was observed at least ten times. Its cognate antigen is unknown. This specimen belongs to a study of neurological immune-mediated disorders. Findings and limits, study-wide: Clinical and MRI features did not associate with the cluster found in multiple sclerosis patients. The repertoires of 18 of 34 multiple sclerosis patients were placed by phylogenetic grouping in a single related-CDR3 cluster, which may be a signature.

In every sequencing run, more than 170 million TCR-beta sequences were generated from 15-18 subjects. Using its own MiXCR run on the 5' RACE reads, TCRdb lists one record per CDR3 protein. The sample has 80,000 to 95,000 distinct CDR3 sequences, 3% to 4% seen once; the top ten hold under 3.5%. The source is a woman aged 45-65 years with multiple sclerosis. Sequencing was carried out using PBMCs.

This CDR3 is CASSVGAGVSGYTF. The CDR3 bases are TGTGCCAGCAGCGTAGGAGCGGGGGTGAGTGGCTACACCTTC. This chain links TRBV9 with TRBJ1-2, with D tentatively TRBD1 (5 bases). CDR3 length: 14 amino acids. Germline V lookup: CDR1 SGDLS, CDR2 YYNGEE. Trimming stripped 0 bases from V and 7 bases from J, with 13 bases between.